Here is one T cell receptor beta chain with its context. The data derive from a study of blood T cell repertoires in COVID-19. This table comes from immunoSEQ multiplex PCR, and its TCRdb copy is limited to in-frame clones, with some not included. The table includes roughly 150,000 clones, 70% to 90% detected once. The CDR3 length is 15 residues. The germline gives CDR1 SNHLY, CDR2 FYNNEI. Trimming shortened V by 5 bases and J by 5 bases, and 18 bases separated the two germline ends. Sequenced material: peripheral blood. This TCR came from a human donor in a cohort sampled during active COVID-19. V usage is TRBV2 and J usage is TRBJ1-2, with TRBD1 as a possible D gene (5 bases). The CDR3 coding sequence is TGTGCCAGCAGTTTGGGGCAGGGAGGTACATATGGCTACACCTTC. As protein: CASSLGQGGTYGYTF.